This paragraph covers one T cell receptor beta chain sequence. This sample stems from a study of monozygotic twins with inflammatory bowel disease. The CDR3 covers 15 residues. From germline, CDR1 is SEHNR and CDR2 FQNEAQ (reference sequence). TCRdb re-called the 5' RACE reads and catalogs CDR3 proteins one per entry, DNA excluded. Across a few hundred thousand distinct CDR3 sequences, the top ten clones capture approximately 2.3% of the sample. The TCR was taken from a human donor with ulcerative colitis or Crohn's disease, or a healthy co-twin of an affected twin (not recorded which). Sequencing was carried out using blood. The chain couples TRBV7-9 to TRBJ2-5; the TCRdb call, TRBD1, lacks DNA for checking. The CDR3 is CASSFRQGDYETQYF.